These T cell receptor beta chains were read from a single sample in a study of blood T cell repertoires in COVID-19. Sequencing was performed with immunoSEQ multiplex PCR; in TCRdb, only in-frame clones are kept and a portion is missing. The sample lists 140,000 to 150,000 clones, more than 75% seen once, with roughly two fifths in the top ten. Sequencing was carried out using peripheral blood. Receptors were obtained from a man in his fifties or sixties who had recovered from COVID-19. Each CDR3 is given with its conserved first and last residue. Each record gives: clone size, J gene, D gene, V gene, CDR3 protein, CDR3 DNA. A D gene is named only where the DNA matches it firmly. Expanded clones get a size class; other rows say once, few or many, or leave the size out.

>-|TRBJ2-7|TRBD2|TRBV11-2
CASSRLAAFSYEQYF
TGTGCCAGCAGCAGACTAGCGGCCTTCTCCTACGAGCAGTACTTC
>-|TRBJ1-1|TRBD1|TRBV7-2
CASSLDRVNTEAFF
TGTGCCAGCAGCCTAGACAGGGTGAACACTGAAGCTTTCTTT
>-|TRBJ2-5|TRBD1|TRBV15
CATSRAGQGIETQYF
TGTGCCACCAGCAGGGCGGGACAGGGGATAGAGACCCAGTACTTC
>few|TRBJ1-6|-|TRBV19
CASSIPGLDSPLHF
TGTGCCAGTAGTATACCGGGGTTGGATTCACCCCTCCACTTT
>-|TRBJ1-3|-|TRBV27
CASSPRSGNTIYF
TGTGCCAGCAGTCCTCGGTCTGGAAACACCATATATTTT
>once|TRBJ2-5|TRBD2|TRBV5-1
CASSLAGRGARETQYF
TGCGCCAGCAGCTTGGCTGGGCGGGGGGCTCGAGAGACCCAGTACTTC
>-|TRBJ2-7|-|TRBV6-1
CASSETVFGYEQYF
TGTGCCAGCAGTGAGACAGTATTCGGCTACGAGCAGTACTTC
>-|TRBJ2-7|-|TRBV2
CASIGDGTYEQYF
TGTGCCAGCATAGGTGACGGGACCTACGAGCAGTACTTC
>few|TRBJ2-2|-|TRBV5-6
CASSLGGLDTGELFF
TGTGCCAGCAGCTTGGGAGGGTTGGACACCGGGGAGCTGTTTTTT
>-|TRBJ1-2|-|TRBV11-2
CASSLNQLNYGYTF
TGTGCCAGCAGCTTAAACCAGTTAAACTATGGCTACACCTTC
>-|TRBJ1-1|-|TRBV6-2/TRBV6-3
CASSPTGLYTEAFF
TGTGCCAGCAGCCCGACAGGTTTGTACACTGAAGCTTTCTTT
>-|TRBJ2-3|-|TRBV5-1
CASSFVTDTQYF
TGCGCCAGCAGCTTTGTAACAGATACGCAGTATTTT
>-|TRBJ1-1|TRBD1|TRBV3-1/TRBV3-2
CASSQTGGGTEAFF
TGTGCCAGCAGCCAGACAGGGGGGGGGACTGAAGCTTTCTTT
>-|TRBJ2-5|TRBD1|TRBV11-3
CASSSGDSSQETQYF
TGTGCCAGCAGCTCCGGGGACAGCTCCCAAGAGACCCAGTACTTC
>-|TRBJ1-2|-|TRBV4-1
CASSQGGGRGYGYTF
TGCGCCAGCAGCCAAGGGGGGGGGCGCGGCTATGGCTACACCTTC
>-|TRBJ1-2|-|TRBV11-3
CASSLDPRVGYGYTF
TGTGCCAGCAGCTTAGATCCCCGGGTCGGCTATGGCTACACCTTC
>-|TRBJ1-5|TRBD1|TRBV6-2/TRBV6-3
CASSPHRTGISNQPQHF
TGTGCCAGCAGTCCCCACCGGACAGGGATCAGCAATCAGCCCCAGCATTTT
>-|TRBJ2-7|TRBD2|TRBV28
CASSTTGTKPDEQYF
TGTGCCAGCAGTACAACCGGGACTAAGCCCGACGAGCAGTACTTC
>-|TRBJ2-5|-|TRBV18
CASSPGVQETQYF
TGTGCCAGCTCCCCCGGAGTACAAGAGACCCAGTACTTC
>-|TRBJ2-1|TRBD1|TRBV6-5
CASSYGDRNHNEQFF
TGTGCCAGCAGTTACGGGGACAGGAACCACAATGAGCAGTTCTTC
>-|TRBJ1-5|-|TRBV5-6
CASSRQIDQPQHF
TGTGCCAGCAGCCGCCAGATTGATCAGCCCCAGCATTTT
>-|TRBJ2-5|-|TRBV30
CAWRDWKAETQYF
TGTGCCTGGCGGGATTGGAAGGCGGAGACCCAGTACTTC
>-|TRBJ2-1|TRBD2|TRBV10-3
CAISENSGGAFEQFF
TGTGCCATCAGTGAAAATAGCGGGGGGGCGTTTGAGCAGTTCTTC
>-|TRBJ2-2|TRBD2|TRBV28
CASNQIAGGYTGELFF
TGTGCCAGCAATCAAATAGCGGGGGGGTACACCGGGGAGCTGTTTTTT
>-|TRBJ2-3|-|TRBV19
CASSMARGSRTDTQYF
TGTGCCAGTAGTATGGCTAGAGGGAGTAGGACAGATACGCAGTATTTT
>once|TRBJ1-6|TRBD1|TRBV9
CASSVTGTAYNSPLHF
TGTGCCAGCAGCGTAACCGGGACAGCCTATAATTCACCCCTCCACTTT
>-|TRBJ2-5|TRBD2|TRBV7-8
CASSPTWLAGGLSQETQYF
TGTGCCAGCAGCCCCACATGGCTAGCGGGGGGGCTCTCTCAGGAGACCCAGTACTTC
>-|TRBJ1-6|-|TRBV7-8
CASSLEQGSSYNSPLHF
TGTGCCAGCAGCTTAGAACAGGGAAGCTCCTATAATTCACCCCTCCACTTT
>-|TRBJ2-2|TRBD1|TRBV6-5
CASSPDRPTGELFF
TGTGCCAGCAGTCCGGACAGGCCTACCGGGGAGCTGTTTTTT
>-|TRBJ1-2|-|TRBV18
CASSPIGDYGYTF
TGTGCCAGCTCACCAATCGGGGACTATGGCTACACCTTC
>-|TRBJ2-1|TRBD1|TRBV6-6
CASSYPNRGHVEQFF
TGTGCCAGCAGTTACCCGAACAGGGGGCATGTTGAGCAGTTCTTC
>once|TRBJ2-5|TRBD2|TRBV12-5
CASAGTSGETQYF
TGTGCTAGTGCCGGGACTAGCGGGGAGACCCAGTACTTC
>-|TRBJ1-6|TRBD1|TRBV10-3
CAIHRDRGSPLHF
TGTGCCATACACCGGGACAGGGGCTCACCCCTCCACTTT
>-|TRBJ1-5|-|TRBV30
CAWKESLTGNQPQHF
TGTGCCTGGAAGGAATCATTAACAGGGAATCAGCCCCAGCATTTT
>few|TRBJ2-5|TRBD2|TRBV6-2/TRBV6-3
CASSPVASGAQETQYF
TGTGCCAGCAGTCCCGTGGCTAGCGGAGCACAAGAGACCCAGTACTTC
>-|TRBJ1-1|-|TRBV25-1
CAGPPDTEAFF
TGTGCCGGTCCCCCGGACACTGAAGCTTTCTTT
>-|TRBJ1-1|-|TRBV5-1
CASSPAPGDGNTEAFF
TGCGCCAGCAGCCCCGCCCCGGGAGATGGGAACACTGAAGCTTTCTTT
>-|TRBJ2-1|-|TRBV4-1
CASSQVPSPAEQFF
TGCGCCAGCAGCCAAGTCCCTAGCCCGGCTGAGCAGTTCTTC
>-|TRBJ2-1|TRBD2|TRBV2
CASSGLAGGYNEQFF
TGTGCCAGCAGTGGACTAGCGGGGGGGTACAATGAGCAGTTCTTC
>-|TRBJ2-5|-|TRBV7-8
CASSLNQRETQYF
TGTGCCAGCAGCTTAAACCAGCGGGAGACCCAGTACTTC
>-|TRBJ1-4|TRBD1|TRBV7-9
CASSSRQGQGNEKLFF
TGTGCCAGCAGCTCGCGACAAGGACAGGGTAATGAAAAACTGTTTTTT
>-|TRBJ1-2|TRBD1|TRBV5-1
CASSLSQGAGGYTF
TGCGCCAGCAGCTTGAGCCAGGGGGCCGGAGGCTACACCTTC
>-|TRBJ2-7|TRBD1|TRBV18
CASSANRGPEQYF
TGTGCCAGCTCGGCAAACAGGGGCCCCGAGCAGTACTTC
>-|TRBJ2-2|TRBD2|TRBV7-8
CASSFSTGGPNTGELFF
TGTGCCAGCAGCTTTTCAACGGGGGGGCCGAACACCGGGGAGCTGTTTTTT
>-|TRBJ2-6|TRBD1|TRBV7-2
CASSLVRTGSSGANVLTF
TGTGCCAGCAGCTTAGTCCGGACAGGTAGCTCTGGGGCCAACGTCCTGACTTTC
>-|TRBJ1-5|TRBD1|TRBV6-5
CASSYNQGVNQPQHF
TGTGCCAGCAGTTATAATCAGGGGGTAAATCAGCCCCAGCATTTT